The T cell receptor beta chain described here comes from a study of radiation and T cells in renal cell carcinoma. Study conclusions and caveats: Irradiated tumors had higher TCR clonality than control tumors. No pretreatment tumor biopsies were available for baseline clonotypes.

Only in-frame clones appear in the TCRdb table, and some are missing; sequencing was by immunoSEQ multiplex PCR. The sample contains about 22,000 clones, 40% to 55% of which appear only once. The sample's treatment: 15 Gy SBRT to primary tumor, nephrectomy 4 weeks later. This clone has a handful of counts. Its specificity is not known. This specimen was tumor tissue, taken from a patient whose treatment included radiotherapy and nephrectomy. This receptor was taken from a woman between 45 and 60 years old with renal cell carcinoma.

The CDR3 sequence: CASSLGEGGGEAFF. The CDR3 DNA reads TGTGCCAGCAGCTTAGGAGAAGGGGGAGGTGAAGCTTTCTTT. The chain employs TRBV7-9 and TRBJ1-1; TRBD1 might be the D (6 bases). The V gene's germline CDR1 is SEHNR and CDR2 FQNEAQ (reference sequence). This CDR3 spans 14 amino acids. The V end was cut by 1 base, the J end by 7 bases, with 13 bases between. Supplemented by reference TRBV7-9 and TRBJ1-1, the full variable domain reads DTGVSQNPRHKITKRGQNVTFRCDPISEHNRLYWYRQTLGQGPEFLTYFQNEAQLEKSRLLSDRFSAERPKGSFSTLEIQRTEQGDSAMYLCASSLGEGGGEAFFGQGTRLTVV.